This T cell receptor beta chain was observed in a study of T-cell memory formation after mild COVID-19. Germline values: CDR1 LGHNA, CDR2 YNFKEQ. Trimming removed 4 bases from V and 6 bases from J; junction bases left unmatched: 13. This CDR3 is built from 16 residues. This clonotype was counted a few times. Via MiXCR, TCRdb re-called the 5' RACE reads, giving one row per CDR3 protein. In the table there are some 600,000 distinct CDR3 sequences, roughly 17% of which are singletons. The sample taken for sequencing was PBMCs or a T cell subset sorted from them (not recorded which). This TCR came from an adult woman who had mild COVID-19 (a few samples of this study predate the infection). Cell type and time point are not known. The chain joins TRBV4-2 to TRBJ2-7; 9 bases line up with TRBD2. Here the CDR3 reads CASSPSGTSQRSEQYF. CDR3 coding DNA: TGTGCCAGCAGCCCCAGCGGGACTAGCCAAAGGAGCGAGCAGTACTTC.